Sequencing of this TCR beta chain was carried out in a study of shared clonotypes between healthy human individuals. Findings and caveats of the study: Generation probabilities of non-shared clonotypes were lower (relative to those shared by all four donors).

TCRdb keeps only in-frame clones here, not all; method: immunoSEQ multiplex PCR. The sample holds roughly 2.4 million clones, nearly 97% seen once. Comments on this clone: Its antigen is undetermined.

Germline lookup yields CDR1 SGHDT and CDR2 YYEEEE. The CDR3 consists of 15 residues. Trimming stripped 2 bases from V and 2 bases from J, with 11 bases between. The sequenced sample was naive CD4+ T cells sorted from blood. The subset was: CD45RA+ positively selected. The rearrangement uses TRBV5-6 and TRBJ1-5; tentative D call: TRBD1 (5 bases). This sequence originates from a man between 18 and 35 years old in good health. The CDR3: CASSFMGEGNQPQHF. The DNA of the CDR3 is TGTGCCAGCAGCTTTATGGGGGAGGGCAATCAGCCCCAGCATTTT.